The next 8 T cell receptor beta chains were all read from a single sample in a study of T cell changes during pregnancy in multiple sclerosis. Repertoires were generated with immunoSEQ multiplex PCR, while TCRdb's copy carries only in-frame clones and drops some. The data contain around 80,000 clones, 94% of them seen just once; the ten biggest clones take up around 0.97%. The sample was peripheral blood, taken in the second trimester of pregnancy. The receptors derive from a female donor in good health, enrolled as a control in a pregnancy study.

The chain employs TRBV5-6 and TRBJ2-7, with 10 bases identical to TRBD1. The V and J ends lost 2 bases and 5 bases, in that order; junction bases with no gene match: 7. Germline V gives CDR1 SGHDT, CDR2 YYEEEE. There are 15 residues in the CDR3. This CDR3 reads CASSFTGTGDHEQYF. The CDR3 DNA follows: TGTGCCAGCAGCTTCACCGGGACAGGGGACCACGAGCAGTACTTC. Supplemented by reference TRBV5-6 and TRBJ2-7, the full variable domain reads DAGVTQSPTHLIKTRGQQVTLRCSPKSGHDTVSWYQQALGQGPQFIFQYYEEEERQRGNFPDRFSGHQFPNYSSELNVNALLLGDSALYLCASSFTGTGDHEQYFGPGTRLTVT.

The rearrangement links TRBV5-4 to TRBJ2-2; D is possibly TRBD2 (6 bases). The CDR3 covers 15 residues. Trimming took 4 bases from V and 5 from J, leaving 15 bases between them. From germline, CDR1 is SGHNT and CDR2 YYREEE (reference sequence). For the CDR3, the DNA is TGTGCCAGCAGCACTGGACCGGGGGATACCGGGGAGCTGTTTTTT. Amino acid sequence: CASSTGPGDTGELFF. Based on the CDR3 plus reference TRBV5-4 and TRBJ2-2, the full variable domain is ETGVTQSPTHLIKTRGQQVTLRCSSQSGHNTVSWYQQALGQGPQFIFQYYREEENGRGNFPPRFSGLQFPNYSSELNVNALELDDSALYLCASSTGPGDTGELFFGEGSRLTVL.

On this clone: At one boundary the junction diverges from the germline segment, which might be a read error. The chain carries TRBV7-6 and TRBJ2-1, with D unclear. Per the germline V gene, CDR1 is SGHVS and CDR2 is FNYEAQ. This CDR3 comprises 13 residues. CDR3 bases: TGTGCCAGCAGTCGAGCTAGTAAAAATGAACAGTTCTTC. It translates to CASSRASKNEQFF.

V gene TRBV5-6 combines with J gene TRBJ1-1; TRBD1 might be the D (6 bases). The length of the CDR3 is 15 residues. V was shortened by 5 bases and J by 4 bases, with 18 bases between the two germline ends. Germline V gene lookup returns CDR1 SGHDT and CDR2 YYEEEE. CDR3 sequence: CASSNYRVYSTEAFF. CDR3 coding DNA: TGTGCCAGCAGTAACTACAGGGTTTATAGCACTGAAGCTTTCTTT.

The chain couples TRBV7-9 to TRBJ2-7; 11 nucleotides align to TRBD1. The V segment lost 5 bases and the J segment 3 bases; nucleotides outside the gene matches: 6. Per germline, CDR1 SEHNR and CDR2 FQNEAQ (reference sequence). The CDR3 length is 15 residues. CDR3: CASSPDRGQFYEQYF. In DNA, the CDR3 is TGTGCCAGCAGCCCGGACAGGGGGCAGTTCTACGAGCAGTACTTC.

J is TRBJ2-7 and V is TRBV28, with 9 bases lining up with TRBD2. The CDR3 covers 16 residues. V shed 3 bases and J 2 bases; nucleotides not matched to a gene: 8. The germline CDR1 and CDR2 sequences are MDHEN and SYDVKM. The CDR3 coding sequence is TGTGCCAGCAGTTTTCCCCTAGCGGGGTCTACCTACGAGCAGTACTTC. This codes for CASSFPLAGSTYEQYF.

The chain has TRBV4-2 and TRBJ1-6, with D maybe TRBD1 (5 bases). The V end lost 0 bases, the J end lost 5 bases, and 17 bases lay between the germline ends. Germline CDR1 is LGHNA and CDR2 is YNFKEQ. The CDR3 totals 18 residues. For the CDR3, the DNA is TGTGCCAGCAGCCAAGATTTTATCGGGGGGACCGATAATTCACCCCTCCACTTT. It is translated as CASSQDFIGGTDNSPLHF.

The chain has TRBV29-1 and TRBJ2-1, with D possibly matching TRBD1 (6 bases). The CDR3 totals 14 residues. The germline CDR1 and CDR2 sequences are SQVTM and ANQGSEA. V lost 6 bases and J 1 base, leaving 13 bases between the germline ends. In nucleotides, the CDR3 is TGCAGCGTCGGAATAACAGGGTCCTACAATGAGCAGTTCTTC. It translates to CSVGITGSYNEQFF.